The rows below give T cell receptor beta chains drawn from one sample of a study of blood T cell repertoires in COVID-19. The repertoire was sequenced with immunoSEQ multiplex PCR; TCRdb's copy has only in-frame clones and lacks some. The profile shows some 110,000 clones, about nine tenths of them singletons. The material sequenced was peripheral blood. These TCRs come from a middle-aged man with acute or convalescent COVID-19. The CDR3 runs from the conserved cysteine through the conserved F or W. D genes are given only for firm matches. Some rows have no size entry. The others give once, few or many, or a class for an expanded clone.

V: TRBV9; D: TRBD1; size: -; J: TRBJ2-7; CDR3: CASSVGGQGAYEQYF; DNA: TGTGCCAGCAGCGTAGGTGGGCAGGGGGCCTACGAGCAGTACTTC
V: TRBV18; D: -; size: once; J: TRBJ2-3; CDR3: CASSPGGPDTQYF; DNA: TGTGCCAGCTCACCAGGGGGCCCAGATACGCAGTATTTT
V: TRBV4-1; D: -; size: -; J: TRBJ1-1; CDR3: CASSQVLGRYTEAFF; DNA: TGCGCCAGCAGCCAAGTATTGGGGCGATACACTGAAGCTTTCTTT
V: TRBV6-5; D: -; size: -; J: TRBJ1-6; CDR3: CASTTHNYNSPLHF; DNA: TGTGCCAGCACCACACATAATTATAATTCACCCCTCCACTTT
V: TRBV7-9; D: -; size: -; J: TRBJ1-2; CDR3: CASTWGFGYTF; DNA: TGTGCCAGCACCTGGGGCTTCGGCTACACCTTC
V: TRBV6-4; D: TRBD1; size: -; J: TRBJ2-7; CDR3: CASSDGTGGQYEQYF; DNA: TGTGCCAGCAGTGACGGGACAGGGGGCCAATACGAGCAGTACTTC
V: TRBV5-4; D: -; size: once; J: TRBJ1-6; CDR3: CASSTDPEDSPLHF; DNA: TGTGCCAGCAGCACCGACCCGGAGGATTCACCCCTCCACTTT
V: TRBV5-1; D: TRBD1; size: -; J: TRBJ1-1; CDR3: CASSWDTGTGLNTEAFF; DNA: TGCGCCAGCAGCTGGGATACCGGGACAGGGCTTAACACTGAAGCTTTCTTT
V: TRBV7-8; D: -; size: once; J: TRBJ1-2; CDR3: CASSPRGDGYTF; DNA: TGTGCCAGCAGCCCCCGGGGGGATGGCTACACCTTC
V: TRBV5-1; D: -; size: -; J: TRBJ2-5; CDR3: CASSLDRVEETQYF; DNA: TGCGCCAGCAGCTTGGACAGGGTGGAAGAGACCCAGTACTTC
V: TRBV6-5; D: TRBD2; size: -; J: TRBJ2-2; CDR3: CASNPRGGSRELFF; DNA: TGTGCCAGCAACCCCCGCGGGGGTAGCAGGGAGCTGTTTTTT
V: TRBV12-3/TRBV12-4; D: -; size: -; J: TRBJ1-2; CDR3: CASTQGRYGYTF; DNA: TGTGCCAGCACACAGGGACGCTATGGCTACACCTTC
V: TRBV19; D: TRBD1; size: -; J: TRBJ2-7; CDR3: CASSQGQGLWSYEQYF; DNA: TGTGCCAGTAGCCAGGGACAGGGGCTCTGGAGCTACGAGCAGTACTTC
V: TRBV19; D: -; size: -; J: TRBJ1-1; CDR3: CASSIDEAPGEAFF; DNA: TGTGCCAGTAGTATAGATGAAGCTCCGGGTGAAGCTTTCTTT
V: TRBV27; D: -; size: -; J: TRBJ2-7; CDR3: CASSLSGVYEQYF; DNA: TGTGCCAGCAGTTTATCCGGGGTCTACGAGCAGTACTTC
V: TRBV7-9; D: TRBD2; size: -; J: TRBJ2-7; CDR3: CASSRKVAGIYEQYF; DNA: TGTGCCAGCAGCCGCAAAGTAGCGGGAATCTACGAGCAGTACTTC
V: TRBV19; D: -; size: -; J: TRBJ2-1; CDR3: CASTPRRDPIRNEQFF; DNA: TGTGCCAGTACCCCCAGGAGGGATCCGATCAGAAATGAGCAGTTCTTC
V: TRBV27; D: -; size: -; J: TRBJ1-1; CDR3: CASSFIGVTEAFF; DNA: TGTGCCAGCAGTTTTATAGGGGTCACTGAAGCTTTCTTT
V: TRBV21-1; D: -; size: -; J: TRBJ2-7; CDR3: CASQRQGRYEQYF; DNA: TGTGCCAGCCAGAGACAGGGTCGGTACGAGCAGTACTTC
V: TRBV5-8; D: -; size: -; J: TRBJ1-4; CDR3: CASSFTGRSEKLFF; DNA: TGTGCCAGCAGCTTCACAGGCAGGAGTGAAAAACTGTTTTTT
V: TRBV5-1; D: -; size: -; J: TRBJ1-2; CDR3: CASSPEGVPGDGYTF; DNA: TGCGCCAGCAGCCCCGAAGGGGTCCCTGGAGATGGCTACACCTTC
V: TRBV2; D: -; size: -; J: TRBJ2-6; CDR3: CASSENAGLRAGANVLTF; DNA: TGTGCCAGCAGTGAAAATGCAGGGCTACGGGCTGGGGCCAACGTCCTGACTTTC
V: TRBV10-3; D: -; size: few; J: TRBJ1-2; CDR3: CAIRGGPDYGYTF; DNA: TGTGCCATCAGGGGGGGTCCGGACTATGGCTACACCTTC
V: TRBV6-6; D: -; size: -; J: TRBJ1-4; CDR3: CASSPTWRGTTNEKLFF; DNA: TGTGCCAGCAGTCCAACCTGGAGGGGCACCACTAATGAAAAACTGTTTTTT
V: TRBV9; D: TRBD1; size: -; J: TRBJ1-2; CDR3: CASSGFGTVRGYTF; DNA: TGTGCCAGCAGCGGATTCGGGACAGTGAGGGGCTACACCTTC
V: TRBV6-5; D: TRBD1; size: once; J: TRBJ1-4; CDR3: CASSPGTVNEKLFF; DNA: TGTGCCAGCAGTCCCGGGACAGTTAATGAAAAACTGTTTTTT
V: TRBV6-5; D: TRBD1; size: once; J: TRBJ1-1; CDR3: CASRATRDRATEAFF; DNA: TGTGCCAGCAGGGCCACCCGGGACAGGGCCACTGAAGCTTTCTTT
V: TRBV14; D: TRBD1; size: few; J: TRBJ1-3; CDR3: CASSQEGSGGRGNTIYF; DNA: TGTGCCAGCAGCCAAGAGGGCTCAGGGGGTCGTGGAAACACCATATATTTT
V: TRBV11-2; D: TRBD1; size: -; J: TRBJ1-1; CDR3: CASSAGQGEAFF; DNA: TGTGCCAGCAGCGCCGGACAGGGGGAAGCTTTCTTT
V: TRBV6-5; D: TRBD1; size: -; J: TRBJ2-7; CDR3: CASRLDRDWSYEQYF; DNA: TGTGCCAGCAGACTGGACAGGGATTGGTCCTACGAGCAGTACTTC
V: TRBV10-3; D: -; size: -; J: TRBJ1-5; CDR3: CAISESRGGGNQPQHF; DNA: TGTGCCATCAGTGAGTCTCGGGGAGGAGGCAATCAGCCCCAGCATTTT
V: TRBV30; D: TRBD2; size: once; J: TRBJ2-7; CDR3: CAWSSGTSGRYEQYF; DNA: TGTGCCTGGAGTTCCGGGACTAGCGGGAGATACGAGCAGTACTTC
V: TRBV30; D: TRBD1; size: -; J: TRBJ1-2; CDR3: CAWRARDRAYGYTF; DNA: TGTGCCTGGAGAGCTAGGGACAGGGCCTATGGCTACACCTTC
V: TRBV2; D: TRBD1; size: -; J: TRBJ1-6; CDR3: CASSERSGTGHSPLHF; DNA: TGTGCCAGCAGCGAAAGATCCGGGACAGGACATTCACCCCTCCACTTT
V: TRBV19; D: TRBD2; size: -; J: TRBJ2-1; CDR3: CVSKGGGRGYNEQFF; DNA: TGTGTCAGTAAAGGGGGCGGGAGGGGGTACAATGAGCAGTTCTTC
V: TRBV10-1; D: -; size: -; J: TRBJ1-4; CDR3: CASSESRGREEKLFF; DNA: TGCGCCAGCAGTGAGTCACGCGGAAGGGAGGAAAAACTGTTTTTT
V: TRBV9; D: -; size: -; J: TRBJ1-2; CDR3: CASSVVPYTNYGYTF; DNA: TGTGCCAGCAGCGTAGTACCGTACACTAACTATGGCTACACCTTC
V: TRBV9; D: TRBD1; size: -; J: TRBJ2-7; CDR3: CASSVAGTVPYEQYF; DNA: TGTGCCAGCAGCGTAGCTGGGACAGTCCCCTACGAGCAGTACTTC
V: TRBV11-2; D: TRBD2; size: -; J: TRBJ2-7; CDR3: CASSVAGGNEQYF; DNA: TGTGCCAGCTCAGTAGCGGGAGGGAACGAGCAGTACTTC
V: TRBV12-3/TRBV12-4; D: -; size: -; J: TRBJ2-7; CDR3: CASSLVSAYEQYF; DNA: TGTGCCAGCAGTTTAGTTAGCGCCTACGAGCAGTACTTC
V: TRBV30; D: -; size: -; J: TRBJ1-5; CDR3: CAWGAGQPQHF; DNA: TGTGCCTGGGGGGCGGGGCAGCCCCAGCATTTT
V: TRBV11-2; D: -; size: -; J: TRBJ1-6; CDR3: CASSHVTGNSPLHF; DNA: TGTGCCAGCAGTCACGTAACAGGGAATTCACCCCTCCACTTT
V: TRBV12-3/TRBV12-4; D: TRBD1; size: -; J: TRBJ1-2; CDR3: CASSIDRVDGYTF; DNA: TGTGCCAGCAGTATCGACAGGGTCGATGGCTACACCTTC
V: TRBV5-1; D: -; size: -; J: TRBJ1-1; CDR3: CASSLARVGQNTEAFF; DNA: TGCGCCAGCAGCTTGGCCCGAGTAGGACAGAACACTGAAGCTTTCTTT
V: TRBV9; D: TRBD1; size: -; J: TRBJ1-4; CDR3: CASSVAPTGGLGNEKLFF; DNA: TGTGCCAGCAGCGTAGCCCCGACAGGGGGCTTGGGTAATGAAAAACTGTTTTTT
V: TRBV5-3; D: TRBD1; size: -; J: TRBJ2-5; CDR3: CARSWTGDGQETQYF; DNA: TGTGCCAGAAGCTGGACAGGGGATGGCCAAGAGACCCAGTACTTC
V: TRBV10-3; D: TRBD2; size: -; J: TRBJ2-1; CDR3: CAISESLAGGLNEQFF; DNA: TGTGCCATCAGTGAGTCTTTAGCGGGAGGTCTCAATGAGCAGTTCTTC
V: TRBV7-2; D: TRBD2; size: -; J: TRBJ2-5; CDR3: CASSSFSGGPQETQYF; DNA: TGTGCCAGCAGCTCCTTTAGCGGGGGGCCACAAGAGACCCAGTACTTC
V: TRBV5-1; D: -; size: -; J: TRBJ1-1; CDR3: CASSSRGNMNTEAFF; DNA: TGCGCCAGCAGCTCCCGGGGGAACATGAACACTGAAGCTTTCTTT
V: TRBV27; D: -; size: -; J: TRBJ1-1; CDR3: CASSLHTGSNTEAFF; DNA: TGTGCCAGCAGTCTTCATACAGGGTCGAACACTGAAGCTTTCTTT
V: TRBV30; D: -; size: -; J: TRBJ2-7; CDR3: CAWDQGMGYEQYF; DNA: TGTGCCTGGGACCAGGGCATGGGATACGAGCAGTACTTC
V: TRBV30; D: -; size: -; J: TRBJ1-2; CDR3: CAWSGESLYTF; DNA: TGTGCCTGGAGTGGGGAGAGCCTGTACACCTTC
V: TRBV24-1; D: -; size: -; J: TRBJ2-2; CDR3: CATSVTGTQTGELFF; DNA: TGTGCCACCAGTGTCACCGGGACACAAACCGGGGAGCTGTTTTTT